This T cell receptor (beta chain) was found in a study of T-cell reconstitution after alpha-beta-depleted transplantation in children. This CDR3 has 18 residues. Germline V CDR1 and CDR2: SGHAT, FQDESV (reference sequence). With V trimmed by 3 bases and J by 2 bases, 11 bases remained unmatched. Unique molecular identifiers were used to barcode this TCRbeta library. MiXCR, run by TCRdb on the PCR reads, gives a single entry per CDR3 protein. The sample has about a million distinct CDR3 sequences; roughly 29% are singletons. Notes on this clonotype: Its antigen is undetermined.

General study points: About two months after transplant, alpha-beta T cells reportedly came from several hundred expanded graft clones.

The chain couples TRBV11-1 to TRBJ2-1, with 9 bases matching TRBD1. This TCR came from a boy younger than two who had a stem cell transplant for SCID, so the T cells may come from the graft donor. This sample comprised PBMCs, mostly from graft donor cells, obtained 360 days after TCRalphabeta/CD19-depleted stem cell transplant. CDR3 amino acids: CASSFRALRDRAYNEQFF. In DNA form, the CDR3 reads TGTGCCAGCAGCTTTCGTGCCCTCCGGGACAGGGCCTACAATGAGCAGTTCTTC.